This T cell receptor (beta chain) was recorded in a study of cytomegalovirus exposure and HLA in healthy donors. Per the germline V gene, CDR1 is SGHNT and CDR2 is YYREEE (reference sequence). Trimming took 4 bases from V and 5 from J, leaving 12 bases between them. The CDR3 runs to 13 residues. The PCR ran on 60 Vbeta and 13 Jbeta primers. Clones were sequenced by immunoSEQ multiplex PCR, and TCRdb holds only the in-frame ones, with some missing. This sample has 55,000 to 80,000 clones, with 80% to 90% found just once. Sequencing was carried out using PBMCs. This receptor was obtained from a young woman in good health and CMV-seronegative. The J gene is TRBJ2-5, the V gene TRBV5-4, with a tentative D call TRBD2 (5 bases). CDR3 sequence: CASSRTGEETQYF. The CDR3 DNA is TGTGCCAGCAGCCGTACTGGGGAGGAGACCCAGTACTTC.